This TCR beta chain comes out of a study of T cells after yellow fever vaccination (dated by TCRdb to between 2019 and 2020). At the level of the whole study: The SMART-Seq v4 Ultra Low Input RNA kit was used to prepare libraries from fractions with low cell numbers. Bulk TCR alpha and beta repertoires were sequenced longitudinally to track T-cell clones before and after primary and booster YFV17D yellow fever vaccination. Two healthy male donors, one aged 18 to 30 and one aged 30 to 40 years, made up the cohort. Bulk PBMC replicates and cell subsets were isolated from blood drawn at multiple timepoints before and after both primary and secondary immunization.

TCR cDNA was made using 5'RACE template switching, a step that added a universal primer site and unique molecular identifiers. Priming for cDNA synthesis came from both the TCR alpha and TCR beta constant segments. Libraries were amplified in two PCR steps, with sample barcodes and sequencing adapters added in the second step. Libraries were sequenced on Illumina HiSeq 2500 (2x100 bp) or NovaSeq (2x150 bp). The published analysis was carried out like this. Reads were demultiplexed and collapsed into UMI consensus sequences with MIGEC, and V(D)J alignment was performed with MiXCR. Vaccine-responding clonotypes were identified with edgeR using replicate PBMC samples, with FDR below 0.01 and a log2 fold change above 5 up to day 15 being required. CD4 or CD8 identity was assigned to each bulk clonotype according to whether the clonotype was present at higher abundance in the sequenced CD4 repertoire or the sequenced CD8 repertoire. TCRdb's own reprocessing of the public reads used fastp at Q25 and MiXCR and kept productive beta chains. A single entry per CDR3 protein holds the most common genes and DNA from its merged rows. The V and J calls shown here were made by TCRdb, not taken from the authors' results. The sample table holds around 500,000 distinct CDR3 sequences, of which less than 25% were seen once. Around 16% of the sample rests with the top ten.

The treatment or condition label of this sample denotes: live attenuated yellow fever vaccine strain. Two biological replicates of bulk PBMCs were collected at each blood-draw timepoint. PBMCs were isolated from peripheral blood using a standard Ficoll-Paque protocol. RNA was extracted with TriZol from bulk PBMCs, CD4 and CD8 fractions, and dextramer-positive and dextramer-negative fractions. This clonotype was seen at least ten times. Its antigen remains unidentified. Base quality data are lacking; no much larger clone is found one base away. Summary of the overall study and its limitations: Computational filtering was needed because FACS-sorted repertoires could contain abundant contaminating clonotypes from the bulk population. A small fraction of clonotypes showed up in both the CD4 and CD8 compartments, probably as a result of convergent recombination. Only two donors were included in the study, so the extent to which the findings can be generalized is limited. Compared with the primary T-cell response, the secondary T-cell response was weaker but faster, peaking on day 5 rather than day 15. Most clones expanded after primary vaccination (around 96% of CD4 and approximately 86% of CD8) were re-detected after the booster, suggesting that broad memory maintenance occurred.

This TCR derives from a young man who received the YFV17D yellow fever vaccine. The sequences come from PBMCs, collected 21 days after the first yellow fever vaccination.

The CDR3 region has the sequence CASSFAGNQPQHF. The DNA sequence is as follows: TGTGCCAGCAGTTTTGCAGGTAATCAGCCCCAGCATTTT. The chain links TRBV27 with TRBJ1-5; confidence is insufficient to name the D gene. V lost 3 bases and J lost 4 bases; the stretch between them is 7 bases long. The germline V gene (reference sequence) supplies CDR1 MNHEY and CDR2 SMNVEV. From the cysteine up to the phenylalanine, the CDR3 has a length of 13 residues. Just CDR3 DNA is preserved here, 39 bases in frame from base 1.